Following are 30 T cell receptor beta chains from one sample sequenced in a study of OX40 agonist ivuxolimab in advanced cancers. The assay was immunoSEQ multiplex PCR, and TCRdb's table has in-frame clones only and misses some. The repertoire holds approximately 30,000 clones, with 75% to 90% as singletons. The sequenced sample was CD4+ or CD8+ T cells sorted from blood, obtained in a trial of the OX40 agonist ivuxolimab. The receptors were sampled from an adult with an advanced solid tumor such as melanoma, head and neck, liver or kidney cancer.

The chain recombines TRBV6-6 with TRBJ1-4; unclear D gene. This CDR3 has 16 residues. The germline V gene has CDR1 MNHNY and CDR2 SVGAGI (reference sequence). The germline V and J ends were trimmed by 2 bases and 4 bases, with 14 bases remaining between them. CDR3 coding DNA: TGTGCCAGCAGTTACGGGCTTGACAAGATTAATGAAAAACTGTTTTTT. Residues: CASSYGLDKINEKLFF.

CDR3 amino acids: CASSFGDSYEQYF. CDR3 nucleotide sequence: TGCGCCAGCAGCTTCGGCGATTCCTACGAGCAGTACTTC. This chain links TRBV5-1 with TRBJ2-7; D remains unclear. The germline V gene has CDR1 SGHRS and CDR2 YFSETQ. The CDR3 covers 13 residues. Between the trimmed V and J ends, which lost 2 bases and 1 base, there was a span of 7 bases.

This chain uses TRBV4-1 with TRBJ2-2; possible D gene TRBD2, 6 bases. The CDR3 is 14 amino acids. The germline V gene has CDR1 MGHRA and CDR2 YSYEKL. V lost 4 bases, J lost 5 bases, and 11 bases lay in between. The CDR3 bases are TGCGCCAGCAGCCCCTACGCGGGAACCGGGGAGCTGTTTTTT. Protein sequence: CASSPYAGTGELFF.

The chain links TRBV21-1 to TRBJ2-1; the table's D call, TRBD2, was not checked against the DNA. TRBV21-1 is a recognized pseudogene. The CDR3 consists of 11 residues. CDR3: CAPNAGGEQFF. CDR3 coding DNA: TGTGCCCCGAACGCCGGGGGGGAGCAGTTCTTC.

The chain uses TRBV27 and TRBJ2-1, with 10 bases fitting TRBD2. Per the germline V gene, CDR1 is MNHEY and CDR2 is SMNVEV (reference sequence). The CDR3 runs to 15 residues. The V gene end was trimmed by 5 bases and the J gene end by 7 bases; junction bases not matched to a gene: 8. CDR3: CASSRLAGDGNEQFF. In DNA form, the CDR3 reads TGTGCCAGCAGTAGACTAGCGGGCGACGGGAATGAGCAGTTCTTC.

The table lists this clone with a few counts. The chain uses TRBV7-9 and TRBJ2-1; TRBD1 matches 8 bases. CDR3 length: 14 residues. CDR1 is SEHNR and CDR2 is FQNEAQ in the germline V gene (reference sequence). V lost 5 bases, J lost 7 bases, and 7 bases stayed unmatched. CDR3 region: CASSQLTGGNEQFF. In DNA, the CDR3 is TGTGCCAGCAGCCAACTCACAGGGGGGAATGAGCAGTTCTTC. Variable domain in full (rest from reference TRBV7-9 and TRBJ2-1): DTGVSQNPRHKITKRGQNVTFRCDPISEHNRLYWYRQTLGQGPEFLTYFQNEAQLEKSRLLSDRFSAERPKGSFSTLEIQRTEQGDSAMYLCASSQLTGGNEQFFGPGTRLTVL.

The genes are TRBV27 and TRBJ2-7, with 11 bases fitting TRBD1. J was trimmed by 7 bases and V by 5 bases; bases with no gene match: 10. The CDR3 runs to 15 residues. CDR1 MNHEY and CDR2 SMNVEV come from the germline V gene (reference sequence). The DNA of the CDR3 is TGTGCCAGCAGTCCCCCGGGGACAGGGGGGAAGGAGCAGTACTTC. Protein sequence: CASSPPGTGGKEQYF.

The V call is TRBV18, the J call TRBJ2-4; D tentatively fits TRBD1 or TRBD2 (5 bases each). Germline-derived CDR1 and CDR2 are KGHSH and LQKENI. This CDR3 contains 14 residues. The germline V and J ends were trimmed by 4 bases and 8 bases, with 15 bases remaining between them. CDR3: CASSHRDGGYIQYF. CDR3 DNA sequence: TGTGCCAGCTCACACCGGGACGGCGGTTACATTCAGTACTTC.

This clone was counted once. The chain employs TRBV27 and TRBJ1-2; 9 bases are a match to TRBD1. The CDR3 runs to 14 residues. V was pared by 5 bases and J by 7 bases, with 8 bases of the junction left unmatched. CDR1 and CDR2 from the germline V gene are MNHEY and SMNVEV (reference sequence). This CDR3 reads CASSPPGTGFGYTF. DNA of the CDR3: TGTGCCAGCAGTCCACCCGGGACAGGGTTTGGCTACACCTTC.

The chain recombines TRBV6-1 with TRBJ1-1; D gene uncertain. This CDR3 has 14 amino acids. Germline V gene sequence: CDR1 MNHNS, CDR2 SASEGT. Trimming removed 7 bases at V and 1 base at J, with 13 bases between. The CDR3 coding sequence is TGTGCCAGCATATGGCGGGCGAGGAACACTGAAGCTTTCTTT. This sequence encodes CASIWRARNTEAFF.

This sequence joins TRBV9 and TRBJ2-2; 8 nucleotides line up with TRBD2. Per the germline V gene, CDR1 is SGDLS and CDR2 is YYNGEE. This CDR3 region has 17 residues. J gave up 4 bases and V 0 bases, and 8 bases lay outside the gene matches. The CDR3 spells CASSVEPGGAGTGELFF. DNA for the CDR3: TGTGCCAGCAGCGTAGAGCCCGGGGGGGCCGGCACCGGGGAGCTGTTTTTT.

This sequence joins TRBV28 and TRBJ2-1, with D possibly being TRBD2 (5 bases). Germline-derived CDR1 and CDR2 are MDHEN and SYDVKM. V was cut by 10 bases and J by 15 bases, with 13 bases left in between. The CDR3 extends over 9 amino acids. CDR3 DNA sequence: TGTGCCACCGGAGGAGATCTGTTCTTC. Translation: CATGGDLFF.

V is TRBV7-9 and J is TRBJ1-2, with TRBD1 identical over 7 bases. Trimming took 5 bases from V and 3 from J; bases not matched to a gene: 3. CDR3 length: 13 amino acids. Germline values: CDR1 SEHNR, CDR2 FQNEAQ (reference sequence). The CDR3 nucleotides read TGTGCCAGCAGCCGCGGGACAGACTATGGCTACACCTTC. The encoded protein is CASSRGTDYGYTF. The full variable domain, its missing parts supplied by reference TRBV7-9 and TRBJ1-2, is DTGVSQNPRHKITKRGQNVTFRCDPISEHNRLYWYRQTLGQGPEFLTYFQNEAQLEKSRLLSDRFSAERPKGSFSTLEIQRTEQGDSAMYLCASSRGTDYGYTFGSGTRLTVV.

This clone has more than one count but fewer than ten. This sequence joins TRBV12-5 and TRBJ1-1; D is undetermined. CDR1 and CDR2 from the germline V gene are LGHNT and FRNRAP. The CDR3 sequence is 11 residues long. Trimming left V 1 base short and J 5 bases short, with 2 bases between. The chain's CDR3 is CASGLGTEAFF. CDR3 DNA: TGTGCTAGTGGTTTGGGGACTGAAGCTTTCTTT.

This sequence joins TRBV7-3 and TRBJ2-3; 10 nucleotides line up with TRBD2. This CDR3 spans 18 amino acids. Germline trimming cut 4 bases from V and 0 bases from J; bases unmatched to any gene: 10. CDR1 is SGHTA and CDR2 is FQGTGA in the germline V gene. Written as DNA, the CDR3 is TGTGCCAGCAGCTACCCGACTAGCGGGTCCCCTAGCACAGATACGCAGTATTTT. As protein: CASSYPTSGSPSTDTQYF.

This chain joins TRBV5-5 and TRBJ1-1; 9 bases align to TRBD1. This CDR3 region has 12 residues. Germline V gene data show CDR1 as SGHKS and CDR2 as YYEKEE (reference sequence). With 4 bases clipped from V and 13 bases from J, the junction kept 8 bases outside the gene matches. CDR3 nucleotide sequence: TGTGCCAGCAGCCCTTATGGGACAGGGCGTTTCTTT. Translating gives CASSPYGTGRFF.

This clone was observed a few times. V and J are TRBV7-8 and TRBJ1-3; unclear D gene. Trimming left V 2 bases short and J 3 bases short, with 11 bases between. Germline V gene data show CDR1 as SGHVS and CDR2 as FQNEAQ. There are 15 residues in the CDR3. CDR3 DNA: TGTGCCAGCAGCTTATCGGTGGGAAATGGAAACACCATATATTTT. Protein: CASSLSVGNGNTIYF.

The chain is built from TRBV28 and TRBJ2-7, with a tentative D call TRBD2 (5 bases). The germline V gene encodes CDR1 MDHEN and CDR2 SYDVKM. Trimming shortened V by 5 bases and J by 10 bases, and 24 bases separated the two germline ends. The CDR3 spans 15 residues. The CDR3 spells CASSPNALYLPSQYF. For the CDR3, the DNA is TGTGCCAGCAGTCCTAACGCTCTATATTTACCTAGCCAGTACTTC.

The chain uses TRBV19 and TRBJ2-4; 9 bases match TRBD2. The CDR3 covers 18 residues. Germline CDR1 and CDR2: LNHDA and SQIVND (reference sequence). Germline trimming cut 5 bases from V and 0 bases from J; bases unmatched to any gene: 11. CDR3 amino acids: CASSGLAGSSLAKNIQYF. The CDR3 DNA follows: TGTGCCAGTAGTGGGCTAGCGGGATCCTCCTTAGCCAAAAACATTCAGTACTTC. The whole variable domain, filled in from reference TRBV19 and TRBJ2-4, reads DGGITQSPKYLFRKEGQNVTLSCEQNLNHDAMYWYRQDPGQGLRLIYYSQIVNDFQKGDIAEGYSVSREKKESFPLTVTSAQKNPTAFYLCASSGLAGSSLAKNIQYFGAGTRLSVL.

J is TRBJ1-4 and V is TRBV19; TRBD1 is a possible D gene (6 bases). Trimming pared 8 bases from V and 7 bases from J, leaving 17 bases between. The CDR3 loop spans 14 amino acids. Per the germline V gene, CDR1 is LNHDA and CDR2 is SQIVND (reference sequence). The CDR3 is CASRTQGDAEKLFF. CDR3 in DNA: TGTGCCAGTCGCACACAGGGTGATGCTGAAAAACTGTTTTTT.

The CDR3 reads CASSENSTPETQYF. CDR3 DNA sequence: TGTGCCAGCAGCGAAAACTCTACCCCGGAGACCCAGTACTTC. V is TRBV28 and J is TRBJ2-5, with no clear D. The V gene lost 6 bases and the J gene lost 5 bases, with 16 bases spanning the gap. Germline CDR1 is MDHEN and CDR2 is SYDVKM. The CDR3 runs 14 residues.

The chain links TRBV19 to TRBJ2-7; 10 nucleotides align to TRBD1. Germline CDR1 is LNHDA and CDR2 is SQIVND (reference sequence). The CDR3 sequence is 15 residues long. With 4 bases clipped from V and 5 bases from J, the junction kept 8 bases outside the gene matches. The CDR3 nucleotides read TGTGCCAGTAGTAGACGGACAGGGGGTAACGACGAGCAGTACTTC. Protein: CASSRRTGGNDEQYF.

By its share, this clone is medium-sized (0.01 to 0.1%). The same CDR3 is also encoded by other DNA sequences in this sample. V and J are TRBV27 and TRBJ1-6; possible D gene TRBD1, 5 bases. Trimming removed 5 bases from V and 4 bases from J, with 9 bases in between. The CDR3 has 14 residues. Germline values: CDR1 MNHEY, CDR2 SMNVEV (reference sequence). For the CDR3, the DNA is TGTGCCAGCAGTACCGGGACTTATAATTCACCCCTCCACTTT. Its protein product is CASSTGTYNSPLHF.

This chain joins TRBV5-4 and TRBJ2-4; D is uncertain. Trimming took 4 bases from V and 4 from J, leaving 12 bases between them. The germline V gene has CDR1 SGHNT and CDR2 YYREEE (reference sequence). CDR3 length equals 14 residues. CDR3 amino acids: CASSQGRVKNIQYF. CDR3 sequence (DNA): TGTGCCAGCAGCCAAGGGCGCGTAAAAAACATTCAGTACTTC.

This chain uses TRBV27 with TRBJ2-7, with a possible D match to TRBD2 (6 bases). The CDR3 totals 15 residues. Germline V CDR1 and CDR2: MNHEY, SMNVEV (reference sequence). Trimming cost V 5 bases and J 3 bases, with 17 bases left between them. In DNA form, the CDR3 reads TGTGCCAGCAGTCCTCGGGACTCCCCTTACTACGAGCAGTACTTC. Amino acid sequence: CASSPRDSPYYEQYF.

The V and J genes are TRBV29-1 and TRBJ2-5; possibly TRBD2 for D (5 bases). The length of the CDR3 is 17 residues. Germline V gene data show CDR1 as SQVTM and CDR2 as ANQGSEA. Trimming stripped 1 base from V and 2 bases from J, with 20 bases between. The CDR3 loop is CSVEAEVRERGQETQYF. In DNA, the CDR3 is TGCAGCGTTGAAGCAGAAGTGAGGGAGCGCGGGCAAGAGACCCAGTACTTC.

This sequence joins TRBV9 and TRBJ2-1; 7 nucleotides align to TRBD1. Losses at the gene ends were 0 bases for V and 2 bases for J; bases not matched to a gene: 2. Germline assignment: CDR1 SGDLS and CDR2 YYNGEE. The CDR3 length is 15 residues. The DNA for the CDR3 is TGTGCCAGCAGCGTAGAGGGGGCCCCCTACAATGAGCAGTTCTTC. Protein: CASSVEGAPYNEQFF.

The V gene is TRBV11-2, the J gene TRBJ2-7; 7 positions agree with TRBD2. Germline CDR1 and CDR2: SGHAT and FQNNGV. The V gene end was trimmed by 2 bases and the J gene end by 2 bases; junction bases not matched to a gene: 6. CDR3 length equals 15 residues. As DNA, the CDR3 is TGTGCCAGCAGCTTACGGGAGGCCTCAACCTACGAGCAGTACTTC. Its translation: CASSLREASTYEQYF.

The V and J genes are TRBV6-5 and TRBJ1-1; maybe TRBD1 (5 bases). The CDR3 length is 12 residues. The germline V gene encodes CDR1 MNHEY and CDR2 SVGAGI. V shed 5 bases and J shed 10 bases, with 14 bases lying between them. As DNA, the CDR3 is TGTGCCAGCAGTCCCGGGCCCGGGGGAGCTTTCTTT. This gives the protein CASSPGPGGAFF.

The rearrangement joins TRBV5-5 to TRBJ2-5; 7 bases line up with TRBD1. The junction had 10 bases not matched to a gene; V was cut back by 4 bases and J by 1 base. Germline CDR1 reads SGHKS; CDR2 reads YYEKEE (reference sequence). CDR3 length: 16 residues. The CDR3 sequence is CASSPPRDSTQETQYF. Here the CDR3 DNA reads TGTGCCAGCAGCCCCCCCAGGGACAGTACCCAAGAGACCCAGTACTTC.